The 27 T cell receptor beta chains below were found in one sample sequenced in a study of T cells after yellow fever vaccination. TCRdb re-called the 5' RACE reads through MiXCR, storing one row per CDR3 protein. The sample carries 280,000 or so distinct CDR3 sequences, under 9% recorded once. Specimen: CD4+ T cells sorted from PBMCs, collected 5 days after the yellow fever booster vaccination. These receptors were obtained from a man younger than 35 who received the YFV17D yellow fever vaccine.

The V gene is TRBV13, the J gene TRBJ2-2; D is perhaps TRBD1 or TRBD2 (5 bases each). Germline CDR1 PRHDT, CDR2 FYEKMQ (reference sequence). The CDR3 loop spans 16 amino acids. V lost 4 bases and J 1 base, leaving 13 bases between the germline ends. The CDR3 spells CASSYTGGGNTGELFF. The CDR3 DNA sequence: TGTGCCAGCAGCTATACAGGTGGAGGGAACACCGGGGAGCTGTTTTTT.

This chain connects TRBV25-1 to TRBJ1-4, with unresolved D. CDR3 length equals 11 residues. V was cut by 5 bases and J by 6 bases, with 4 bases left in between. Looked up from germline, CDR1 is MGHDK and CDR2 is SYGVNS. CDR3 sequence (DNA): TGTGCCAGCAGTCGGCATGAAAAACTGTTTTTT. It codes for CASSRHEKLFF.

This clonotype appeared many times. This sequence joins TRBV4-1 and TRBJ1-6; D not certain. Germline CDR1 MGHRA, CDR2 YSYEKL. The CDR3 contains 15 residues. With 1 base removed from V and 9 bases from J, the gap between germline ends came to 13 bases. The CDR3 region is CASSQGPRGPSPLHF. The CDR3 coding sequence is TGCGCCAGCAGCCAAGGGCCTCGGGGTCCTTCACCCCTCCACTTT.

The rearrangement uses TRBV7-9 and TRBJ2-3, with D tentatively TRBD2 (7 bases). This CDR3 has 15 residues. Trimming stripped 2 bases from V and 6 bases from J, with 15 bases between. Germline assignment: CDR1 SEHNR and CDR2 FQNEAQ (reference sequence). The CDR3 region is CASSLSGGGLDTQYF. CDR3 sequence (DNA): TGTGCCAGCAGCTTAAGTGGCGGGGGCCTCGATACGCAGTATTTT.

This clonotype came up many times. The chain joins TRBV12-3 or TRBV12-4 to TRBJ1-2; D not resolved. CDR3 size: 13 residues. V shed 4 bases and J shed 2 bases, with 8 bases lying between them. CDR3 in amino acids: CASSYRINYGYTF. In nucleotides, the CDR3 is TGTGCCAGCAGTTACAGAATAAACTATGGCTACACCTTC.

The table lists this clonotype with many counts. The rearrangement joins TRBV5-1 to TRBJ1-2; tentatively, D is TRBD1 (6 bases). Germline CDR1 SGHRS, CDR2 YFSETQ. The CDR3 sequence is 14 residues long. Trimming removed 0 bases at V and 4 bases at J, with 10 bases between. The CDR3, as DNA: TGCGCCAGCAGCTTGGCTCCGGACAGCTATGGCTACACCTTC. This sequence encodes CASSLAPDSYGYTF.

This clonotype was observed at least ten times. The CDR3 region is CASSLSEASYGYTF. CDR3 DNA sequence: TGTGCCAGCAGCCTTTCCGAGGCGTCCTATGGCTACACCTTC. The chain uses TRBV7-8 and TRBJ1-2; D not resolved. CDR1 and CDR2 from the germline V gene are SGHVS and FQNEAQ. The CDR3 sequence is 14 residues long. V was shortened by 5 bases and J by 4 bases, with 14 bases between the two germline ends. Full variable domain (remainder filled in from reference TRBV7-8 and TRBJ1-2): GAGVSQSPRYKVAKRGQDVALRCDPISGHVSLFWYQQALGQGPEFLTYFQNEAQLDKSGLPSDRFFAERPEGSVSTLKIQRTQQEDSAVYLCASSLSEASYGYTFGSGTRLTVV.

The chain uses TRBV7-2 and TRBJ2-5; D not resolved. Trimming removed 1 base from V and 4 bases from J, with 10 bases in between. This CDR3 contains 14 residues. Germline V gives CDR1 SGHTA, CDR2 FQGNSA. This CDR3 is CASSLVGWGETQYF. CDR3 nucleotides: TGTGCCAGCAGCTTAGTCGGGTGGGGAGAGACCCAGTACTTC.

Many counts were recorded for this clonotype. This sequence joins TRBV6-5 and TRBJ2-2, with D possibly matching TRBD1 (5 bases). CDR3 length equals 13 residues. CDR1 MNHEY and CDR2 SVGAGI come from the germline V gene. Trimming left V 4 bases short and J 6 bases short, with 9 bases between. The CDR3 nucleotides read TGTGCCAGCAGTTCCGACAGAGCCGGGGAGCTGTTTTTT. Protein sequence: CASSSDRAGELFF.

This clonotype was detected a few times. The J gene is TRBJ2-3, the V gene TRBV20-1; D is uncertain. CDR3 length equals 15 residues. Germline V gives CDR1 DFQATT, CDR2 SNEGSKA (reference sequence). V shed 6 bases and J shed 0 bases, with 16 bases lying between them. CDR3 bases: TGCAGTGCCCTCCCGCACGCCCTAAGCACAGATACGCAGTATTTT. It encodes CSALPHALSTDTQYF.

The chain is built from TRBV5-1 and TRBJ2-3; 8 bases are a match to TRBD1. This CDR3 has 15 residues. In germline, CDR1 is SGHRS, CDR2 YFSETQ. The V segment lost 3 bases and the J segment 2 bases; nucleotides outside the gene matches: 5. In DNA form, the CDR3 reads TGCGCCAGCAGCTCTGGACAGGGCCACACAGATACGCAGTATTTT. It is translated as CASSSGQGHTDTQYF.

This clonotype showed up just a few times. The gene calls are TRBV7-9 and TRBJ2-1; 12 nucleotides agree with TRBD2. The junction had 16 bases not matched to a gene; V was cut back by 7 bases and J by 9 bases. This CDR3 is built from 17 residues. CDR1 and CDR2 from the germline V gene are SEHNR and FQNEAQ (reference sequence). The CDR3 spells CASIHRGTSGGYGEQFF. Written as DNA, the CDR3 is TGTGCCAGCATCCACCGGGGAACTAGCGGGGGGTACGGTGAGCAGTTCTTC.

This chain joins TRBV20-1 and TRBJ1-2; the D gene is possibly TRBD1 (5 bases). The CDR3 sequence is 11 residues long. Germline-derived CDR1 and CDR2 are DFQATT and SNEGSKA (reference sequence). V lost 6 bases to trimming and J lost 4 bases, with 9 bases between them. CDR3 DNA sequence: TGCAGTGCCGGGACCCGCTATGGCTACACCTTC. Protein product: CSAGTRYGYTF.

This clonotype was seen a handful of times. The chain carries TRBV19 and TRBJ1-4; 7 bases map to TRBD1. V gave up 6 bases and J gave up 7 bases; unmatched junction bases: 2. Germline lookup yields CDR1 LNHDA and CDR2 SQIVND (reference sequence). The CDR3 has 12 residues. Here the CDR3 reads CASRQGREKLFF. Here the CDR3 DNA reads TGTGCCAGTAGACAGGGGCGTGAAAAACTGTTTTTT.

This clonotype was detected many times. The chain employs TRBV7-8 and TRBJ2-7, with 7 bases matching TRBD1. The CDR3 has 16 amino acids. Unmatched junction bases numbered 7, after V lost 1 base and J lost 1 base. CDR1 and CDR2 from the germline V gene are SGHVS and FQNEAQ. The CDR3 region is CASSLEWGQKSYEQYV. The CDR3, as DNA: TGTGCCAGCAGCTTAGAATGGGGACAGAAGTCCTACGAGCAGTACGTC.

This clonotype was counted a few times. The chain couples TRBV3-1 to TRBJ1-6, with 8 bases identical to TRBD1. This CDR3 spans 16 amino acids. V dropped 4 bases and J dropped 2; count of bases not matched to a gene: 4. Germline V gene data show CDR1 as LGHDT and CDR2 as YNNKEL (reference sequence). CDR3 sequence reads: CASSRRQGTYNSPLHF. CDR3 nucleotide sequence: TGTGCCAGCAGCCGCAGACAGGGGACCTATAATTCACCCCTCCACTTT.

This clonotype was detected only a few times. The chain carries TRBV12-3 or TRBV12-4 and TRBJ2-1; 11 bases match TRBD2. The CDR3 runs to 15 residues. V was pared by 6 bases and J by 7 bases, with 8 bases of the junction left unmatched. CDR3 in DNA: TGTGCCAGCAGGATACTAGCGGGGGTGGATAATGAGCAGTTCTTC. It codes for CASRILAGVDNEQFF.

This clonotype was counted at least ten times. CDR3 DNA: TGCGCCAGCAGCTTGGTTCCGGCCGGTGAGCAGTTCTTC. This translates into CASSLVPAGEQFF. The rearrangement links TRBV5-1 to TRBJ2-1; D uncertain. Germline CDR1 is SGHRS and CDR2 is YFSETQ. CDR3 length equals 13 residues. V was clipped by 0 bases and J by 9 bases, with 10 bases between them.

This chain connects TRBV7-7 to TRBJ2-5; 8 bases match TRBD1. The CDR3 is made up of 14 amino acids. CDR1 is SSHAT and CDR2 is FNYEAQ in the germline V gene (reference sequence). Trimming took 4 bases from V and 5 from J; bases not matched to a gene: 6. This CDR3 is CASSSTGAGETQYF. The CDR3 bases are TGTGCCAGCAGCTCGACAGGGGCAGGGGAGACCCAGTACTTC.

A few counts support this clonotype. This rearrangement joins TRBV18 to TRBJ1-2, with TRBD1 matching 7 bases. Looked up from germline, CDR1 is KGHSH and CDR2 is LQKENI. The CDR3 is made up of 17 amino acids. Trimming removed 5 bases from V and 4 bases from J; junction bases left unmatched: 16. The CDR3 is CASSATEISRGPYGYTF. The CDR3 region has the DNA TGTGCCAGCTCAGCGACAGAGATCTCAAGGGGGCCCTATGGCTACACCTTC.

This clonotype occurred a few times. The rearrangement joins TRBV9 to TRBJ2-3; no definite D call. The V gene's germline CDR1 is SGDLS and CDR2 YYNGEE. Deletions cut 0 bases from V and 0 bases from J, with 11 bases between. The CDR3 length is 16 residues. In nucleotides, the CDR3 is TGTGCCAGCAGCGTAGGACCCCAGGCTAGCACAGATACGCAGTATTTT. Encoded protein: CASSVGPQASTDTQYF.

The CDR3 sequence: CASSFPGSYNEQFF. Here the CDR3 DNA reads TGTGCCAGCAGTTTCCCGGGCTCCTACAATGAGCAGTTCTTC. The chain has TRBV12-3 or TRBV12-4 and TRBJ2-1; unclear D gene. V lost 3 bases, J lost 0 bases, and 6 bases lay in between. The CDR3 has 14 amino acids.

This clonotype appeared a few times. The CDR3 here is CASSPYDTGELFF. CDR3 coding DNA: TGTGCCAGCAGCCCTTACGACACCGGGGAGCTGTTTTTT. This chain links TRBV7-9 with TRBJ2-2, with D unresolved. CDR3 length equals 13 residues. Trimming stripped 5 bases from V and 3 bases from J, with 7 bases between. Germline CDR1 is SEHNR and CDR2 is FQNEAQ (reference sequence).

The chain joins TRBV18 to TRBJ1-1; no clear D gene. The V and J ends lost 1 base and 3 bases respectively, with 6 bases between them. Germline V gene data show CDR1 as KGHSH and CDR2 as LQKENI. There are 13 residues in the CDR3. The CDR3 spells CASSPRLDTEAFF. Written as DNA, the CDR3 is TGTGCCAGCTCACCACGACTCGACACTGAAGCTTTCTTT.

This clonotype was seen a few times. CDR3 nucleotides: TGTGCCAGCAGCGTAGACGGCGGCTCCTACAATGAGCAGTTCTTC. This gives the protein CASSVDGGSYNEQFF. The gene calls are TRBV9 and TRBJ2-1; D call uncertain. This CDR3 has 15 amino acids. Between the trimmed V and J ends, which lost 0 bases and 0 bases, there was a span of 7 bases. CDR1 and CDR2 from the germline V gene are SGDLS and YYNGEE.

This clonotype occurred many times. The chain couples TRBV18 to TRBJ1-1; possible D gene TRBD1, 5 bases. The germline V gene has CDR1 KGHSH and CDR2 LQKENI. Between the trimmed V and J ends, which lost 3 bases and 3 bases, there was a span of 14 bases. The CDR3 is 15 amino acids. In DNA, the CDR3 is TGTGCCAGCTCACCGACGGGACCGCCCGACACTGAAGCTTTCTTT. Translating it yields CASSPTGPPDTEAFF. The complete variable domain, with remaining parts taken from reference TRBV18 and TRBJ1-1, reads NAGVMQNPRHLVRRRGQEARLRCSPMKGHSHVYWYRQLPEEGLKFMVYLQKENIIDESGMPKERFSAEFPKEGPSILRIQQVVRGDSAAYFCASSPTGPPDTEAFFGQGTRLTVV.

This clonotype was observed many times. This chain uses TRBV18 with TRBJ1-1; TRBD1 aligns across 7 bases. From germline, CDR1 is KGHSH and CDR2 LQKENI. With V trimmed by 8 bases and J by 0 bases, 6 bases remained unmatched. This CDR3 region has 14 residues. DNA of the CDR3: TGTGCCAGCCACAACAGGGGAATGAACACTGAAGCTTTCTTT. Protein product: CASHNRGMNTEAFF.